The rows below give T cell receptor beta chains drawn from one sample of a study of blood T cell repertoires in COVID-19. The table came from immunoSEQ multiplex PCR; TCRdb's copy has only in-frame clones and leaves some out. The sample has about 290,000 clones; 70% to 90% are singletons. The specimen was peripheral blood. All receptors derive from a woman in her forties or fifties with active or convalescent COVID-19. CDR3s include the opening cysteine and the closing phenylalanine or tryptophan. A D gene is named only where the DNA matches it firmly. Not all rows give a size; the values are once, few, many and, for expanded clones, a class.

clone_size: NA
d_call: TRBD2
j_call: TRBJ2-1
v_call: TRBV5-5
cdr3_nt: TGTGCCAGCAGCCGGGGACTAACGAACTACAATGAGCAGTTCTTC
cdr3_aa: CASSRGLTNYNEQFF

clone_size: NA
d_call: TRBD2
j_call: TRBJ2-2
v_call: TRBV4-1
cdr3_nt: TGCGCCAGCAGCCTTCTAGCGGGAGCCTTTACCGGGGAGCTGTTTTTT
cdr3_aa: CASSLLAGAFTGELFF

clone_size: NA
d_call: TRBD2
j_call: TRBJ2-1
v_call: TRBV3-1/TRBV3-2
cdr3_nt: TGTGCCAGCAGCCCGCCGGGCGGGAGATCTTACAATGAGCAGTTCTTC
cdr3_aa: CASSPPGGRSYNEQFF

clone_size: few
d_call: TRBD2
j_call: TRBJ2-4
v_call: TRBV4-2
cdr3_nt: TGTGCCACCTCACAAGAAGGACTAGCGGGAGGTGGGTCCAAAAACATTCAGTACTTC
cdr3_aa: CATSQEGLAGGGSKNIQYF

clone_size: NA
d_call: TRBD1
j_call: TRBJ1-2
v_call: TRBV28
cdr3_nt: TGTGCCAGCAGTCCGACTACGCTGGACAGGGGCTATGGCTACACCTTC
cdr3_aa: CASSPTTLDRGYGYTF

clone_size: NA
d_call: NA
j_call: TRBJ1-2
v_call: TRBV7-9
cdr3_nt: TGTGCCAGCAGCTCAAAGTGGCAGAAAGCTAACTATGGCTACACCTTC
cdr3_aa: CASSSKWQKANYGYTF

clone_size: few
d_call: NA
j_call: TRBJ1-5
v_call: TRBV4-1
cdr3_nt: TGCGCCAGCAGCCATGGAAGGAGTGGCAATCAGCCCCAGCATTTT
cdr3_aa: CASSHGRSGNQPQHF

clone_size: NA
d_call: NA
j_call: TRBJ2-7
v_call: TRBV12-3/TRBV12-4
cdr3_nt: TGTGCCAGCAGTTTAGCGACGGGCTACGAGCAGTACTTC
cdr3_aa: CASSLATGYEQYF

clone_size: NA
d_call: NA
j_call: TRBJ1-6
v_call: TRBV27
cdr3_nt: TGTGCCAGCAGTTTTAGGGGCAATTCACCCCTCCACTTT
cdr3_aa: CASSFRGNSPLHF

clone_size: NA
d_call: NA
j_call: TRBJ2-7
v_call: TRBV6-2/TRBV6-3
cdr3_nt: TGTGCCAGCAGTCACCACAGGACTTGGGACTCTTCCTACGAGCAGTACTTC
cdr3_aa: CASSHHRTWDSSYEQYF

clone_size: NA
d_call: TRBD2
j_call: TRBJ2-1
v_call: TRBV20-1
cdr3_nt: TGCAGTGCTAGTTTCGGGAGGGGATCGAATGAGCAGTTCTTC
cdr3_aa: CSASFGRGSNEQFF

clone_size: NA
d_call: TRBD1
j_call: TRBJ1-1
v_call: TRBV27
cdr3_nt: TGTGCCAGCAGTTTACAGGGGGAGAACACTGAAGCTTTCTTT
cdr3_aa: CASSLQGENTEAFF

clone_size: NA
d_call: NA
j_call: TRBJ1-1
v_call: TRBV6-5
cdr3_nt: TGTGCCAGCACCAGAGAGGTGGGCACTGAAGCTTTCTTT
cdr3_aa: CASTREVGTEAFF

clone_size: NA
d_call: TRBD1
j_call: TRBJ1-1
v_call: TRBV5-4
cdr3_nt: TGTGCCAGCAGCTCACGGACAGGGGGCGCATTGAACACTGAAGCTTTCTTT
cdr3_aa: CASSSRTGGALNTEAFF

clone_size: NA
d_call: NA
j_call: TRBJ2-7
v_call: TRBV7-9
cdr3_nt: TGTGCCAGCAGCTTAGAGGCTAGCTGGGTTCGGGAGCAGTACTTC
cdr3_aa: CASSLEASWVREQYF

clone_size: NA
d_call: TRBD2
j_call: TRBJ2-1
v_call: TRBV19
cdr3_nt: TGTGCCAGTAGTAAACACCCGACTAGCGGGAGTTACAATGAGCAGTTCTTC
cdr3_aa: CASSKHPTSGSYNEQFF

clone_size: NA
d_call: TRBD1
j_call: TRBJ1-5
v_call: TRBV19
cdr3_nt: TGTGCCAGTAGGACAGGGGGATTAGGGAGCAATCAGCCCCAGCATTTT
cdr3_aa: CASRTGGLGSNQPQHF

clone_size: few
d_call: NA
j_call: TRBJ1-5
v_call: TRBV10-2
cdr3_nt: TGCGCCAGCAGTTCAGATAGCAATCAGCCCCAGCATTTT
cdr3_aa: CASSSDSNQPQHF

clone_size: once
d_call: TRBD2
j_call: TRBJ2-1
v_call: TRBV6-6
cdr3_nt: TGTGCCAGCAGCTGGGGGGGGAAGACCTACAATGAGCAGTTCTTC
cdr3_aa: CASSWGGKTYNEQFF

clone_size: few
d_call: NA
j_call: TRBJ1-1
v_call: TRBV5-1
cdr3_nt: TGCGCCAGCAGCTTTTCAGGAAGGATGAACACTGAAGCTTTCTTT
cdr3_aa: CASSFSGRMNTEAFF

clone_size: NA
d_call: TRBD1
j_call: TRBJ1-5
v_call: TRBV28
cdr3_nt: TGTGCCAGCAGTTTATTGGGGACAGGGTTGGCTAGCAATCAGCCCCAGCATTTT
cdr3_aa: CASSLLGTGLASNQPQHF

clone_size: NA
d_call: TRBD2
j_call: TRBJ2-1
v_call: TRBV20-1
cdr3_nt: TGCAGTGCTAGTGCCCTTGGCGGGAGTAATTTGGGGAATGAGCAGTTCTTC
cdr3_aa: CSASALGGSNLGNEQFF

clone_size: few
d_call: TRBD1
j_call: TRBJ1-6
v_call: TRBV5-1
cdr3_nt: TGCGCCAGCAGCATGGAAACCGGGACAGGGGGCGGAAGTTCACCCCTCCACTTT
cdr3_aa: CASSMETGTGGGSSPLHF

clone_size: NA
d_call: NA
j_call: TRBJ2-1
v_call: TRBV9
cdr3_nt: TGTGCCAGCAGTGAGAGAAGTGCCCCCAACAATGAGCAGTTCTTC
cdr3_aa: CASSERSAPNNEQFF

clone_size: NA
d_call: TRBD1
j_call: TRBJ1-5
v_call: TRBV28
cdr3_nt: TGTGCCAGCAGTTTACCATCTCTGCTATCAGGGGGGAATCAGCCCCAGCATTTT
cdr3_aa: CASSLPSLLSGGNQPQHF

clone_size: NA
d_call: NA
j_call: TRBJ2-1
v_call: TRBV5-8
cdr3_nt: TGTGCCAGCAGCGGCTTAGCGGCAAATGAGCAGTTCTTC
cdr3_aa: CASSGLAANEQFF

clone_size: few
d_call: TRBD1
j_call: TRBJ1-1
v_call: TRBV2
cdr3_nt: TGTGCCAGCATCCGAAGGGACAGGGGGAGATTCGGGAACACTGAAGCTTTCTTT
cdr3_aa: CASIRRDRGRFGNTEAFF

clone_size: NA
d_call: TRBD2
j_call: TRBJ2-1
v_call: TRBV9
cdr3_nt: TGTGCCAGCAGCGTAGGTAGCGGGAGCGAGAACAATGAGCAGTTCTTC
cdr3_aa: CASSVGSGSENNEQFF

clone_size: NA
d_call: TRBD2
j_call: TRBJ2-1
v_call: TRBV27
cdr3_nt: TGTGCCAGCAGTCCCGGGACTAGCGGGAGAAACAATGAGCAGTTCTTC
cdr3_aa: CASSPGTSGRNNEQFF

clone_size: NA
d_call: NA
j_call: TRBJ1-6
v_call: TRBV11-2
cdr3_nt: TGTGCCAGCAGCTTAAGTGGGGGGAAATCACCCCTCCACTTT
cdr3_aa: CASSLSGGKSPLHF

clone_size: NA
d_call: TRBD1
j_call: TRBJ1-5
v_call: TRBV6-5
cdr3_nt: TGTGCCAGCAGTTACGACAGGGGAGGCAATCAGCCCCAGCATTTT
cdr3_aa: CASSYDRGGNQPQHF

clone_size: few
d_call: TRBD1
j_call: TRBJ2-1
v_call: TRBV6-5
cdr3_nt: TGTGCCAGCAGCCCGGACAGGGTATCCTACAATGAGCAGTTCTTC
cdr3_aa: CASSPDRVSYNEQFF

clone_size: NA
d_call: TRBD1
j_call: TRBJ2-5
v_call: TRBV19
cdr3_nt: TGTGCCAGTTCTCTAGCCTCAGGGGGAGAGACCCAGTACTTC
cdr3_aa: CASSLASGGETQYF

clone_size: NA
d_call: TRBD2
j_call: TRBJ2-2
v_call: TRBV19
cdr3_nt: TGTGCCAGTAGTATACTAGCGGGTACCGGGGAGCTGTTTTTT
cdr3_aa: CASSILAGTGELFF

clone_size: NA
d_call: TRBD1
j_call: TRBJ1-2
v_call: TRBV4-1
cdr3_nt: TGCGCCAGCAGCCAGACAGGGGGCGTATACTATGGCTACACCTTC
cdr3_aa: CASSQTGGVYYGYTF

clone_size: NA
d_call: NA
j_call: TRBJ2-5
v_call: TRBV7-3
cdr3_nt: TGTGCCAGCAGCTCTACCGGGATCCAAGAGACCCAGTACTTC
cdr3_aa: CASSSTGIQETQYF

clone_size: NA
d_call: NA
j_call: TRBJ2-7
v_call: TRBV5-1
cdr3_nt: TGCGCCAGCAGCGGCGGAAGCTACGAGCAGTACTTC
cdr3_aa: CASSGGSYEQYF

clone_size: NA
d_call: NA
j_call: TRBJ1-3
v_call: TRBV15
cdr3_nt: TGTGCCACCAGCAGAGATGGTAGCTCTGGAAACACCATATATTTT
cdr3_aa: CATSRDGSSGNTIYF

clone_size: NA
d_call: TRBD2
j_call: TRBJ2-1
v_call: TRBV19
cdr3_nt: TGTGCCAGTAGTAGAGGGACTAGCGGGAGGGTCTTCAATGAGCAGTTCTTC
cdr3_aa: CASSRGTSGRVFNEQFF

clone_size: NA
d_call: NA
j_call: TRBJ2-1
v_call: TRBV20-1
cdr3_nt: TGCAGTGCACAGGGCAATGAGCAGTTCTTC
cdr3_aa: CSAQGNEQFF

clone_size: NA
d_call: NA
j_call: TRBJ2-1
v_call: TRBV7-9
cdr3_nt: TGTGCCGAAGGGGGATGGGATGAGCAGTTCTTC
cdr3_aa: CAEGGWDEQFF

clone_size: NA
d_call: NA
j_call: TRBJ1-3
v_call: TRBV5-1
cdr3_nt: TGCGCCAGCAGCTCCTGGGGAGGTCGGACCCTATCTGGAAACACCATATATTTT
cdr3_aa: CASSSWGGRTLSGNTIYF

clone_size: NA
d_call: TRBD1
j_call: TRBJ1-1
v_call: TRBV19
cdr3_nt: TGTGCCAGTTTAGACAGGGGCGCTGAAGCTTTCTTT
cdr3_aa: CASLDRGAEAFF

clone_size: once
d_call: NA
j_call: TRBJ1-1
v_call: TRBV19
cdr3_nt: TGTGCCAGTAGCCGTCAGAACAGGGTAAAAGCTTTCTTT
cdr3_aa: CASSRQNRVKAFF

clone_size: NA
d_call: NA
j_call: TRBJ2-7
v_call: TRBV6-6
cdr3_nt: TGTGCCAGCAGTTACTCAGGGGCGGCCCGCTCCTACGAGCAGTACTTC
cdr3_aa: CASSYSGAARSYEQYF

clone_size: NA
d_call: NA
j_call: TRBJ2-7
v_call: TRBV7-9
cdr3_nt: TGTGCCAGCAGCCAATCCGGAAGGCGGGAGCAGTACTTC
cdr3_aa: CASSQSGRREQYF

clone_size: NA
d_call: TRBD1
j_call: TRBJ1-1
v_call: TRBV2
cdr3_nt: TGTGCCAGCAGTGAACCTGAGGGACAGGAAGCTTTCTTT
cdr3_aa: CASSEPEGQEAFF